The 6 T cell receptor beta chains below all came from one sample that was sequenced in a study of cytomegalovirus exposure and HLA in healthy donors. Amplification used 60 Vbeta primers and 13 Jbeta primers. TCRdb's copy holds only in-frame clones and misses some; the assay was immunoSEQ multiplex PCR. Found here are 200,000 or so clones, approximately 84% of them singletons; the top ten hold 3% to 4.5%. Sequenced material: PBMCs. These TCRs come from a man in his forties or fifties in good health and CMV-seronegative.

The chain recombines TRBV9 with TRBJ2-5, with 16 positions matching TRBD2. The CDR3 length is 17 residues. From germline, CDR1 is SGDLS and CDR2 YYNGEE. Trimming cost V 4 bases and J 0 bases; bases outside gene matches: 3. CDR3 nucleotides: TGTGCCAGCAGCTCAGGGACTAGCGGGGGGGACCAAGAGACCCAGTACTTC. Protein product: CASSSGTSGGDQETQYF.

This clone was seen a handful of times. This chain links TRBV5-1 with TRBJ2-2, with 7 nucleotides matching TRBD2. The junction had 3 bases not matched to a gene; V was cut back by 0 bases and J by 7 bases. In germline, CDR1 is SGHRS, CDR2 YFSETQ. The CDR3 is 14 amino acids. The CDR3 DNA is TGCGCCAGCAGCTTGGAAGCTAGCGGCGGGGAGCTGTTTTTT. Amino acid sequence: CASSLEASGGELFF.

This clone was detected once. V usage is TRBV6-1 and J usage is TRBJ2-1; no clear D gene. This CDR3 has 15 residues. With 2 bases removed from V and 10 bases from J, the gap between germline ends came to 18 bases. Per the germline V gene, CDR1 is MNHNS and CDR2 is SASEGT. CDR3 nucleotides: TGTGCCAGCAGTGAATCAAAGAACGCCCTCAGGGAGCAGTTCTTC. Its protein product is CASSESKNALREQFF.

V usage is TRBV27 and J usage is TRBJ1-6; 10 bases are shared with TRBD1. The germline V gene has CDR1 MNHEY and CDR2 SMNVEV (reference sequence). V shed 4 bases, J shed 10 bases, and the junction held 1 base outside the gene matches. The CDR3 consists of 13 residues. CDR3 residues: CASSWTGGSPLHF. DNA of the CDR3: TGTGCCAGCAGTTGGACAGGGGGATCACCCCTCCACTTT.

The CDR3 region has the DNA TGTGCCAGCAGCCAAAAGGCGGGGCGAGGAGGCGGGGAGCTGTTTTTT. It encodes CASSQKAGRGGGELFF. The chain uses TRBV27 and TRBJ2-2; D is possibly TRBD2 (6 bases). The CDR3 contains 16 residues. Germline CDR1 and CDR2: MNHEY and SMNVEV (reference sequence). V lost 6 bases to trimming and J lost 7 bases, with 21 bases between them.

This clone came up a few times. The J gene is TRBJ1-6, the V gene TRBV11-2; TRBD1 matches at 7 bases. Germline CDR1 reads SGHAT; CDR2 reads FQNNGV. V lost 2 bases to trimming and J lost 5 bases; unmatched junction nucleotides: 0. CDR3 length equals 14 residues. The CDR3 loop is CASSLRGHNSPLHF. The DNA of the CDR3 is TGTGCCAGCAGCTTAAGGGGGCATAATTCACCCCTCCACTTT.